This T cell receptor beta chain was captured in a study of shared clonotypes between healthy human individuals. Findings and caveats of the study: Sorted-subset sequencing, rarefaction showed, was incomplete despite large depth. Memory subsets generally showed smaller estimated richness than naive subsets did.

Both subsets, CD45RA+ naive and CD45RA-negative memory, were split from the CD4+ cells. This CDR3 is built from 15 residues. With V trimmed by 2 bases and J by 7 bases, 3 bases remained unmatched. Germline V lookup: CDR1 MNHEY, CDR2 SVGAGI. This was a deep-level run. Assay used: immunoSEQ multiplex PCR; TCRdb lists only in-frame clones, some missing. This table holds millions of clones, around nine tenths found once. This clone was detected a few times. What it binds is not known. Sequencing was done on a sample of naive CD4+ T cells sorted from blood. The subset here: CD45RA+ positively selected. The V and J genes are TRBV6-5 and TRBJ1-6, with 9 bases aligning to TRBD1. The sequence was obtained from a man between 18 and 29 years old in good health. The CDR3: CASSYGTGINSPLHF. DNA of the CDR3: TGTGCCAGCAGTTACGGGACAGGGATAAATTCACCCCTCCACTTT.